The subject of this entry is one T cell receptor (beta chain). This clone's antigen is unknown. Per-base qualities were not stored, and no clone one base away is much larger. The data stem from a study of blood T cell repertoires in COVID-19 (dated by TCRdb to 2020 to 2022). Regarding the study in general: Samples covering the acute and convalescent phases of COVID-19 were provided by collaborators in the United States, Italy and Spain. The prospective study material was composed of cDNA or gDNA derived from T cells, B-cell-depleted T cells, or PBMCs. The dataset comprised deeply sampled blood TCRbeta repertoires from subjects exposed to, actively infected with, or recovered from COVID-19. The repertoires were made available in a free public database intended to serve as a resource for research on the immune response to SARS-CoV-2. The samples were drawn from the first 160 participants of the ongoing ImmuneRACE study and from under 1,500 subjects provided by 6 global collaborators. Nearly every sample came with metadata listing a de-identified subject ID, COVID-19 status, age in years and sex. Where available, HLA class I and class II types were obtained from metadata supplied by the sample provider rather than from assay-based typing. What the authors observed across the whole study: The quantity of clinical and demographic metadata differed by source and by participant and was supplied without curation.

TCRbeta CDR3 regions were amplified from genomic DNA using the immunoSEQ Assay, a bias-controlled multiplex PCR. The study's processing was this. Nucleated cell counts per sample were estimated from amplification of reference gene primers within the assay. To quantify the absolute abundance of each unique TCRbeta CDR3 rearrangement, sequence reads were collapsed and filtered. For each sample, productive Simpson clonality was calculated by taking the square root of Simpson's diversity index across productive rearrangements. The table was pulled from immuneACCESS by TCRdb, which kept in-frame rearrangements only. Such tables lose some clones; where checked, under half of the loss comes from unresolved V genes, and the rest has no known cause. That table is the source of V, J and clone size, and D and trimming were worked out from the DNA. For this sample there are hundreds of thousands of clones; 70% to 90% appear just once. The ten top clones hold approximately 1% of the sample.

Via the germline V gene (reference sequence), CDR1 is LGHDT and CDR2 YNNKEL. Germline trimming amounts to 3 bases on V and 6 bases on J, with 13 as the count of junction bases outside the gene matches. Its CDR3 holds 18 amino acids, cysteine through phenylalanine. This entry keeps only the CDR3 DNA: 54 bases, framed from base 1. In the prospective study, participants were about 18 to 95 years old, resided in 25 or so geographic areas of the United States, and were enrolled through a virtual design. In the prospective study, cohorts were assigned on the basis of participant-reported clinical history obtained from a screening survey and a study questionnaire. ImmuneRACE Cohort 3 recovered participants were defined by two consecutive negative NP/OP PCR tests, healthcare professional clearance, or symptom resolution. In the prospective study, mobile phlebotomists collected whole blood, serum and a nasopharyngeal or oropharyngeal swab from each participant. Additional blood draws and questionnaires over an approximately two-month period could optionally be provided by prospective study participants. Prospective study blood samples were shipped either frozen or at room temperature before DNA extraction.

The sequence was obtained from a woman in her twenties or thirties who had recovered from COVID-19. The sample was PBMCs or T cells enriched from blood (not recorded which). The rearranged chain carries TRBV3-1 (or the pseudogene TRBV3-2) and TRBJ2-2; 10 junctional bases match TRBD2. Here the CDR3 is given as CASSHTSPLAGAPGELFF. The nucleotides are TGTGCCAGCAGCCACACGAGCCCCCTAGCGGGAGCCCCCGGGGAGCTGTTTTTT.